This T cell receptor (beta chain) originates from a study of T cells in tumors after PD-1 blockade. Across the study: Each patient got pembrolizumab 200 mg every 3 weeks or cemiplimab 350 mg every 2 weeks.

Produced via immunoSEQ multiplex PCR; TCRdb's table is partial and in-frame only. The sample gives 34,000 or so clones, approximately 73% of which show up once; around two fifths is in the top ten. This CDR3 is built from 15 residues. V lost 8 bases, J lost 2 bases, and 19 bases lay in between. Germline values: CDR1 MNHNY, CDR2 SVGAGI (reference sequence). This chain uses TRBV6-6 with TRBJ2-7; D tentatively fits TRBD1 or TRBD2 (6 bases each). This receptor was taken from a human donor with basal cell carcinoma. The sample here was PBMCs, taken after anti-PD-1 treatment. CDR3 sequence: CASEGGRRRPYEQYF. The CDR3 coding sequence is TGTGCCAGCGAAGGGGGGAGAAGACGACCCTACGAGCAGTACTTC.